This T cell receptor beta chain was obtained from a study of T-cell memory formation after mild COVID-19. TCRdb passed the 5' RACE reads through MiXCR, listing each CDR3 protein once. The sample has over 450,000 distinct CDR3 sequences; around 20% are singletons. This clonotype was recorded once. Its antigen is unidentified. General study results and limits: Some responding clones appeared in pre-infection memory, suggesting cross-reactive memory joined. Later expanders leaned toward CD4+, whereas clones contracting from day 15 to 85 were balanced CD4/CD8. Second-wave clones with a day 37 peak had unconfirmed SARS-CoV-2 specificity. Mostly located in CM and EM were contracting CD4+ clones, with contracting CD8+ clones located in EMRA.

The CDR3 contains 14 residues. Germline V gene data show CDR1 as SGDLS and CDR2 as YYNGEE. The ends were cut back, 6 bases at V and 1 base at J, with 12 bases in the middle. J is TRBJ2-3 and V is TRBV9; no reliable D call. The sequence was collected from an adult woman who had mild COVID-19 (a few samples of this study predate the infection). Cell type and time point are not known. Sequencing was performed on PBMCs or a T cell subset sorted from them (not recorded which). CDR3 loop: CASNPAPGTDTQYF. The CDR3 nucleotides are TGTGCCAGCAATCCAGCACCCGGCACAGATACGCAGTATTTT.